This T cell receptor beta chain came from a study of CD8 T cells in Susac syndrome. With random hexamers, reverse transcription was performed on about 0.45 to 1 ug of RNA. Amplification of TCR beta CDR3 spanned 54 Vbeta and 13 Jbeta via immunoSEQ multiplex PCR. TCRdb reprocessed the immunoSEQ multiplex PCR reads via MiXCR and lists one record per CDR3 protein. The table records hundreds of thousands of distinct CDR3 sequences, 93% of them present only once. Sequencing was performed on CD4+ T cells from PBMCs. The receptor was derived from a human donor with multiple sclerosis.

CDR3 DNA sequence: TGCAGCGTTGGAGGGACAGGGGGTAAAAATGAAAAACTGTTTTTT. Translated, it gives CSVGGTGGKNEKLFF. The rearrangement uses TRBV29-1 and TRBJ1-4, with 11 nucleotides matching TRBD1. The germline gives CDR1 SQVTM, CDR2 ANQGSEA. The CDR3 covers 15 residues. V was pared by 4 bases and J by 5 bases, with 6 bases of the junction left unmatched.